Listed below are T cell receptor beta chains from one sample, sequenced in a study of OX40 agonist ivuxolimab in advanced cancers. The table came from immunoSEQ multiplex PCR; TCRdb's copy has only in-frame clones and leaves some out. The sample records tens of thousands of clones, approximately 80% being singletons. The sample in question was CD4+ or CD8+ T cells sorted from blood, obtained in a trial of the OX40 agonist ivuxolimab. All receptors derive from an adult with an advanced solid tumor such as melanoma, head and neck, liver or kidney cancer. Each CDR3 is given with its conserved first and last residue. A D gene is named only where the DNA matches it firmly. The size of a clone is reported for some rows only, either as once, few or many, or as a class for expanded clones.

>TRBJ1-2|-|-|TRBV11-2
TGTGCCAGCAGCCCAGGGTCCTATGGCTACACCTTC
CASSPGSYGYTF
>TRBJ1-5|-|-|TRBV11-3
TGTGCCAGCAGCTTAGTTCCAGGGGACCAGCCCCAGCATTTT
CASSLVPGDQPQHF
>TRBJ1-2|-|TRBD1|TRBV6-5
TGTGCCAGCACCCTACAGGGGAATGGCTACACCTTC
CASTLQGNGYTF
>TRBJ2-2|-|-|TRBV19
TGTGCCAGTAAAACCACCGGGTCTCTGGGCACCGGGGAGCTGTTTTTT
CASKTTGSLGTGELFF
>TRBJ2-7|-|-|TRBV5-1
TGCGCCAGCAGCTTGGCCGTGGGAGGCTCCTCCTACGAGCAGTACTTC
CASSLAVGGSSYEQYF
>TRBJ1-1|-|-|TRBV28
TGTGCCAGCAGTACTGGGATCATGAACACTGAAGCTTTCTTT
CASSTGIMNTEAFF
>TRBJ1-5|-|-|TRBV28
TGTGCCGGAGCGACTAGTAATCAGCCCCAGCATTTT
CAGATSNQPQHF
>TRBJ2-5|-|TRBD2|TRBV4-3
TGCGCCAGCAGCCAAGGGGGGGGGAATCAAGAGACCCAGTACTTC
CASSQGGGNQETQYF
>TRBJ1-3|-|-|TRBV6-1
TGTGCCAGCAGTGAACACACAGCGGGAAACACCATATATTTT
CASSEHTAGNTIYF
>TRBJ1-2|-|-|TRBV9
TGTGCCAGCAGCGTAGGGGCCCCCGGTCTTTCTGGCTACACCTTC
CASSVGAPGLSGYTF
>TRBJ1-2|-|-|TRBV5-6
TGTGCCAGCAGCTACATGACAGCGTACTTTAACTATGGCTACACCTTC
CASSYMTAYFNYGYTF
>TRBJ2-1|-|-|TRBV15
TGTGCCACCAGCAGAGATGCCAGGAGGGGTTACAATGAGCAGTTCTTC
CATSRDARRGYNEQFF
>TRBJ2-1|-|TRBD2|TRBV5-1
TGCGCCAGCAGCTTCTTACTAGCGGGTACCTACAATGAGCAGTTCTTC
CASSFLLAGTYNEQFF
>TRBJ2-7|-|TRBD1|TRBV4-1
TGCGCCAGCAGCCAAGGTCGAACAGGGGACTACGAGCAGTACTTC
CASSQGRTGDYEQYF
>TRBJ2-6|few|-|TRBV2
TGTGCCAGCAAAATACAAAAGACTCGAAGTTTAGGGGCCTCTGGGGCCAACGTCCTGACTTTC
CASKIQKTRSLGASGANVLTF
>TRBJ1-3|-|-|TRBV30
TGTGCCTGGAGCCCATTCTCTGGAAACACCATATATTTT
CAWSPFSGNTIYF
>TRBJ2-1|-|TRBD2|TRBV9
TGTGCCAGCACCCTTCTCGGGACTAGCGGGACTCACGAGCAGTTCTTC
CASTLLGTSGTHEQFF
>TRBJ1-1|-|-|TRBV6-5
TGTGCCAGCACCCCTGGTCATCTTCCCACTGAAGCTTTCTTT
CASTPGHLPTEAFF
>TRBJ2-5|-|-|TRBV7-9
TGTGCCAGCAGCTTTCCAGACCTAGACCAAGAGACCCAGTACTTC
CASSFPDLDQETQYF
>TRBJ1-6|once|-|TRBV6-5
TGTGCCAGCAGTCCTTATGACAGCCGGAATTCACCCCTCCACTTT
CASSPYDSRNSPLHF
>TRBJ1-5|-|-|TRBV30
TGTGCCTGGAGCGAAGGGTCTTTTCAGCCCCAGCATTTT
CAWSEGSFQPQHF
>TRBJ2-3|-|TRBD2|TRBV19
TGTGCCAGTAGCGGCTCCCCAGCGGGGCTCACAGATACGCAGTATTTT
CASSGSPAGLTDTQYF
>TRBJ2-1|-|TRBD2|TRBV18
TGTGCCAGCTCACCAGGGACTAGGGGGGTGAATGAGCAGTTCTTC
CASSPGTRGVNEQFF
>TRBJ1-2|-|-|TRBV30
TGTGCCTGGATACAGTTCTACAGCTACACCTTC
CAWIQFYSYTF
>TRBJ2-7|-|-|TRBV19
TGTGCCAGTAGTGCCCTCGGGACAAGATCCTACGAGCAGTACTTC
CASSALGTRSYEQYF
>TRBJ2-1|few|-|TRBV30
TGTGCCTGGAGCCGACTAAAATTCGATGAGCAGTTCTTC
CAWSRLKFDEQFF
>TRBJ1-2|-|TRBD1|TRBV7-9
TGTGCCAGCAGCTTACTGGGACAGTTCTATGGCTACACCTTC
CASSLLGQFYGYTF
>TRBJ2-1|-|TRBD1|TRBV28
TGTGCCAGCTTGGGGAGACAGGGCAGTAATGAGCAGTTCTTC
CASLGRQGSNEQFF
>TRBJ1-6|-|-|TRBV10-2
TGCGCCAGCAACCCTAATGTAGGTCGGAGCGTTTCACCCCTCCACTTT
CASNPNVGRSVSPLHF
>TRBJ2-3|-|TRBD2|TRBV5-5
TGTGCCAGCAGCTCGAAACGGACTAGCGGTAGCACAGATACGCAGTATTTT
CASSSKRTSGSTDTQYF
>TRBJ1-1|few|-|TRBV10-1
TGCGCCAGCAGGGCCCGAGAAAACACTGAAGCTTTCTTT
CASRARENTEAFF
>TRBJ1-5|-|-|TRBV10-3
TGTGCCATCAGCCCCGGGATCCCAAATCAGCCCCAGCATTTT
CAISPGIPNQPQHF
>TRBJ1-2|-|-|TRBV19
TGTGCCAGTACCCCTACCGGGAGCTATGGCTACACCTTC
CASTPTGSYGYTF
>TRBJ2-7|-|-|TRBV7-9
TGTGCCAGCAGCCCACAGAAATACGAGCAGTACTTC
CASSPQKYEQYF
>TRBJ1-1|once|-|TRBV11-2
TGTGCCAGCAGCTTAGTCGGGTCGACCACTGAAGCTTTCTTT
CASSLVGSTTEAFF
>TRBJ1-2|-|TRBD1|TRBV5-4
TGTGCCAGCAGCTGGTTGACAGGGGATGGCTACACCTTC
CASSWLTGDGYTF
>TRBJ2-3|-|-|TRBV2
TGTGCCAGCAGTGAAGCACTTTTATCCGGGGGCCGCACAGATACGCAGTATTTT
CASSEALLSGGRTDTQYF
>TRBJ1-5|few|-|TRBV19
TGTGCCAGTAGCGGGGACCATCAGCCCCAGCATTTT
CASSGDHQPQHF
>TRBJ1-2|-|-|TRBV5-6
TGTGCCAGCAGCCCATTAGTAGTACGGGGCTACACCTTC
CASSPLVVRGYTF
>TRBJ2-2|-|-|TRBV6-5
TGTGCCAGCAGTTATGAACGCACCGGGGAGCTGTTTTTT
CASSYERTGELFF
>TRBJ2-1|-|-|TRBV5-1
TGCGCCAGCACTGGGGTTTGGAATGAGCAGTTCTTC
CASTGVWNEQFF
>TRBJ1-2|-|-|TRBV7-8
TGTGCCAGCAGCTTAGATGGCGCAGGGATGCGCTATGGCTACACCTTC
CASSLDGAGMRYGYTF
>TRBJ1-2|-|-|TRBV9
TGTGCCAGCAGCGTAGACCCCCAGGACCGCTATGGCTACACCTTC
CASSVDPQDRYGYTF